The entry below describes one T cell receptor beta chain. Its antigen remains unidentified. Here immunoSEQ multiplex PCR was the method, and the copy in TCRdb shows in-frame clones only, minus some. This table has some 170,000 clones, less than 90% appearing once. These data belong to a study of lymphopenia after photon versus proton radiotherapy. Study-level points and caveats: Larger post-nadir TCR diversity loss correlated inversely with survival in deceased patients. Photon-treated patients lost naive T cells and TCR diversity; proton-treated stayed stable.

V was pared by 3 bases and J by 3 bases, with 6 bases between. Germline lookup yields CDR1 MDHEN and CDR2 SYDVKM. CDR3 length: 13 residues. The sequence was collected from a man aged 50 to 59 with gastric cancer. The sample was peripheral blood, taken from a patient treated with photon-based radiotherapy. The rearrangement links TRBV28 to TRBJ2-1; D unclear. CDR3 sequence reads: CASSLARYNEQFF. CDR3 coding DNA: TGTGCCAGCAGTTTGGCACGCTACAATGAGCAGTTCTTC.